The entry below gives a single TCR beta chain sequence along with its context. The antigen is not known. Time point specified: cycle 4 day 1 (C4D1), after 5 to 7 weeks of nivolumab. There was relapse after autologous stem cell transplantation in every patient, and there was variation in brentuximab vedotin exposure. CD4+ T cells were purified from thawed PBMCs by negative selection. The germline V gene has CDR1 MNHEY and CDR2 SVGAGI. The CDR3 consists of 14 residues. V dropped 10 bases and J dropped 8 bases, with 21 bases sitting between them. This sample is drawn from a study of PD-1 blockade in classical Hodgkin lymphoma. This table comes from immunoSEQ multiplex PCR, and its TCRdb copy is limited to in-frame clones, with some not included. The data contain around 11,000 clones, roughly 80% of them singletons. Overall study results and limits: Newly diagnosed patients were reported to start with lower TCR diversity than healthy donors. The study found complete responders had baseline diversity similar to newly diagnosed patients.

The source was CD4+ T cells from blood, collected before the fourth cycle of nivolumab. This rearrangement joins TRBV6-5 to TRBJ2-4, with D maybe TRBD2 (6 bases). The receptor's source is a human donor with classical Hodgkin lymphoma. CDR3 in DNA: TGTGCCACGCGGGGCCGCTACGACGTGGACATTCAGTACTTC. Translating it yields CATRGRYDVDIQYF.